Each of the 27 T cell receptor beta chains below was sequenced from the same sample in a study of T cells expressing NK-cell markers (dated by TCRdb to 2020 to 2021). Libraries came from 5' RACE. The instrument given in TCRdb is Illumina HiSeq 2000. The reads were reprocessed in TCRdb, with one entry per CDR3 protein sequence and no accompanying DNA. The record for this sample contains under 200,000 distinct CDR3 sequences. The ten largest clones capture approximately 18% of the sample. The source material was blood T cells: a sorted CD56 or NKG2C T cell subset, CD4+ or CD8+ T cells, or bulk PBMC T cells (not recorded which). Source of these receptors: a woman between 18 and 70 years old in good health.

The chain couples TRBV7-7 to TRBJ2-5; TCRdb returns TRBD1, unconfirmable since there is no DNA. The germline V gene has CDR1 SSHAT and CDR2 FNYEAQ (reference sequence). The CDR3 sequence is 12 residues long. The CDR3 loop reads CASSPGDWTQYF.

The rearrangement links TRBV12-3 or TRBV12-4 to TRBJ1-2; the TCRdb call, TRBD1, lacks DNA for checking. The CDR3 consists of 14 residues. The CDR3 sequence: CASSNNRGVHGYTF.

The chain couples TRBV24-1 to TRBJ2-3; TCRdb lists TRBD2, though no DNA is available to test this call. This CDR3 spans 15 amino acids. In germline, CDR1 is KGHDR, CDR2 SFDVKD. CDR3 sequence: CATSDPRAPQDTQYF.

The chain uses TRBV7-2 and TRBJ2-5. CDR3 size: 14 residues. CDR1 is SGHTA and CDR2 is FQGNSA in the germline V gene. CDR3 protein: CASSLAGLQETQYF.

This chain uses TRBV30 with TRBJ2-3. The CDR3 covers 12 residues. The germline V gene encodes CDR1 GTSNPN and CDR2 SVGIG (reference sequence). This chain's CDR3 is CAWRGSTDTQYF. Full variable domain (missing parts from reference TRBV30 and TRBJ2-3): SQTIHQWPATLVQPVGSPLSLECTVEGTSNPNLYWYRQAAGRGLQLLFYSVGIGQISSEVPQNLSASRPQDRQFILSSKKLLLSDSGFYLCAWRGSTDTQYFGPGTRLTVL.

This chain uses TRBV7-2 with TRBJ1-1; lacking DNA, the TRBD1 call made by TCRdb goes unchecked. The CDR3 covers 15 residues. The V gene's germline CDR1 is SGHTA and CDR2 FQGNSA. CDR3: CASSFHRVLNTEAFF.

This rearrangement joins TRBV5-1 to TRBJ2-3; the D call of TRBD2 rests on TCRdb alone, since no DNA is present to check it. CDR1 and CDR2 (germline): SGHRS, YFSETQ. This CDR3 spans 16 amino acids. CDR3 sequence reads: CASSTIAGDGADTQYF.

V usage is TRBV11-3 and J usage is TRBJ2-2. The CDR3 length is 15 residues. Germline V gives CDR1 SGHNT, CDR2 YENEEA. This CDR3 is CASSLRSGFSGELFF.

The CDR3 spells CASSWRLAGGPAQYF. This chain joins TRBV5-5 and TRBJ2-5; TCRdb returns TRBD2, unconfirmable since there is no DNA. Germline V gives CDR1 SGHKS, CDR2 YYEKEE (reference sequence). This CDR3 has 15 residues.

V is TRBV29-1 and J is TRBJ2-7; TCRdb outputs TRBD2, but without DNA this stays unchecked. Germline V lookup: CDR1 SQVTM, CDR2 ANQGSEA. The CDR3 length is 13 residues. The CDR3 region is CSAGLAGTYEQYF.

V is TRBV12-3 or TRBV12-4 and J is TRBJ2-5. CDR3 length: 13 amino acids. Here the CDR3 reads CASSGVSSGTQYF.

The rearrangement uses TRBV18 and TRBJ2-7; the D call from TCRdb, TRBD2, cannot be confirmed without DNA. CDR1 and CDR2 (germline): KGHSH, LQKENI. This CDR3 has 14 residues. This chain's CDR3 is CASSPPPGLNEQYF.

The chain is built from TRBV12-5 and TRBJ1-5; TCRdb's D call of TRBD1 is untestable without DNA. This CDR3 spans 15 amino acids. The germline V gene encodes CDR1 LGHNT and CDR2 FRNRAP. The CDR3 loop reads CASGLEWGSFNPQHF.

The chain combines TRBV27 with TRBJ1-5; absent DNA, TCRdb's TRBD1 call cannot be checked. The CDR3 is 15 residues long. Looked up from germline, CDR1 is MNHEY and CDR2 is SMNVEV (reference sequence). CDR3 loop: CASGDRAYSNQPQHF.

The chain recombines TRBV2 with TRBJ2-3; as DNA is missing, the TRBD1 call by TCRdb cannot be tested. CDR3 length: 15 residues. Germline V gene lookup returns CDR1 SNHLY and CDR2 FYNNEI. CDR3 region: CASSFDGTDTDTQYF.

The V gene is TRBV10-3, the J gene TRBJ2-1. The CDR3 totals 14 residues. CDR1 and CDR2 from the germline V gene are ENHRY and SYGVKD. This CDR3 is CAISDNGPYNEQFF.

The chain has TRBV15 and TRBJ2-7; as DNA is missing, the TRBD1 call by TCRdb cannot be tested. There are 16 residues in the CDR3. CDR1 and CDR2 (germline): LNHNV, YYDKDF (reference sequence). The CDR3 protein is CATSRRDRGISYEQYF.

This chain connects TRBV12-3 or TRBV12-4 to TRBJ2-1; TCRdb calls TRBD2, which cannot be checked without DNA. The CDR3 covers 15 residues. CDR3: CASSLLLREGNEQFF.

V is TRBV10-3 and J is TRBJ1-5. Germline CDR1 is ENHRY and CDR2 is SYGVKD. The CDR3 has 15 residues. CDR3 in amino acids: CAISEFAGSNQPQHF.

The chain links TRBV9 to TRBJ1-1; the TCRdb call, TRBD1, lacks DNA for checking. Germline lookup yields CDR1 SGDLS and CDR2 YYNGEE. The CDR3 covers 14 residues. The CDR3 sequence: CASSVEGMDTEAFF.

This sequence joins TRBV10-3 and TRBJ2-7; TCRdb returns TRBD1, unconfirmable since there is no DNA. The CDR3 has 13 amino acids. Germline assignment: CDR1 ENHRY and CDR2 SYGVKD. The CDR3 reads CAISPGPRLEQYF.

The rearrangement links TRBV29-1 to TRBJ2-2. The germline gives CDR1 SQVTM, CDR2 ANQGSEA. The CDR3 is 13 amino acids. The CDR3 sequence: CSVVGTNTGELFF.

The V gene is TRBV20-1, the J gene TRBJ2-1; TCRdb selects TRBD1, and the lack of DNA leaves this call unchecked. CDR3 length: 16 residues. Germline CDR1 is DFQATT and CDR2 is SNEGSKA (reference sequence). The chain's CDR3 is CSARDIGQGTYNEQFF.

This chain uses TRBV24-1 with TRBJ2-3; the D gene TCRdb calls, TRBD1, cannot be checked with no DNA. CDR3 length equals 18 residues. Germline values: CDR1 KGHDR, CDR2 SFDVKD. The CDR3 sequence is CATSDTGTGGVGTDTQYF.

The V call is TRBV7-2, the J call TRBJ1-2. Germline V gene data show CDR1 as SGHTA and CDR2 as FQGNSA. This CDR3 is built from 13 residues. The chain's CDR3 is CASSLSSHYGYTF. Full variable domain (missing parts from reference TRBV7-2 and TRBJ1-2): GAGVSQSPSNKVTEKGKDVELRCDPISGHTALYWYRQSLGQGLEFLIYFQGNSAPDKSGLPSDRFSAERTGGSVSTLTIQRTQQEDSAVYLCASSLSSHYGYTFGSGTRLTVV.

The CDR3 sequence is CASSVRTGGGYNEQFF. V usage is TRBV9 and J usage is TRBJ2-1; TCRdb selects TRBD1, and the lack of DNA leaves this call unchecked. The germline V gene encodes CDR1 SGDLS and CDR2 YYNGEE. This CDR3 is 16 amino acids long.

The V call is TRBV7-9, the J call TRBJ1-4; TCRdb's assignment of TRBD1 cannot be checked, as there is no DNA. Germline V gene lookup returns CDR1 SEHNR and CDR2 FQNEAQ (reference sequence). The CDR3 spans 14 residues. CDR3: CASSMGQGREKLFF.